This TCR beta chain is drawn from a study of spatial heterogeneity in lung cancer. Broader study findings: Tumor mutation counts were tracked by expanded intratumoral alpha and beta TCR counts.

Stated time point: sample taken at primary tumor resection. Tumor, nontumor lung or frozen PBMC supplied whole RNA that was sequenced unsorted. In TCRdb, the 5' RACE reads were re-called with MiXCR into one record per CDR3 protein. Altogether 11,000 to 15,000 distinct CDR3 sequences are present, about 4.5% being singletons, with the ten largest covering around 18%. This clonotype was recorded a few times. Its antigen is as yet unknown. As an off-target read in a library built for alpha chains, this beta chain has a frequency of little significance. The J segment lost 1 base and the V segment lost 2 bases, leaving 3 bases of the junction unmatched. Germline-derived CDR1 and CDR2 are LGHDT and YNNKEL (reference sequence). The CDR3 extends over 16 amino acids.

The sequenced sample was lung tumor tissue, obtained at surgery. This receptor was obtained from a female donor with early-stage non-small cell lung cancer. This chain joins TRBV3-1 and TRBJ2-2; 8 nucleotides agree with TRBD2. The DNA of the CDR3 is TGTGCCAGCAGCCAATTAGCGGGGAGGAACACCGGGGAGCTGTTTTTT. It specifies CASSQLAGRNTGELFF. Full variable domain (rest looked up from reference TRBV3-1 and TRBJ2-2): DTAVSQTPKYLVTQMGNDKSIKCEQNLGHDTMYWYKQDSKKFLKIMFSYNNKELIINETVPNRFSPKSPDKAHLNLHINSLELGDSAVYFCASSQLAGRNTGELFFGEGSRLTVL.